Given below is one T cell receptor (beta chain) in context. Its antigen is as yet unknown. From germline, CDR1 is LGHNT and CDR2 FRNRAP. V lost 8 bases, J lost 7 bases, and 11 bases stayed unmatched. CDR3 length equals 15 residues. The data stem from a study of T cell responses to AZD1222 COVID-19 vaccine. Study results and limitations: The donor group comprised mostly white British people and more females; the analysis possibly underestimated clonal diversity.

TCRdb's copy holds only in-frame clones and misses some; the assay was immunoSEQ multiplex PCR. This sample has about 170,000 clones, with roughly 85% found just once. The receptor comes from an adult who received the AZD1222 COVID-19 vaccine. The chain carries TRBV12-5 and TRBJ1-6; 7 bases agree with TRBD1. Sequencing was performed on peripheral blood, taken 28 days after the second AZD1222 dose. This CDR3 is CASSPPGTENSPLHF. The CDR3 nucleotides are TGTGCTAGTTCACCCCCGGGGACAGAAAATTCACCCCTCCACTTT.